A single sample is the source of the 10 T cell receptor beta chains below, sequenced in a study of T cell responses to AZD1222 COVID-19 vaccine. Here immunoSEQ multiplex PCR was the method, and the copy in TCRdb shows in-frame clones only, minus some. Seen here are 150,000 to 200,000 clones, less than 95% observed once, and the top ten hold roughly 6%. The input for sequencing was peripheral blood, taken 28 days after the second AZD1222 dose. The receptors were gathered from an adult who received the AZD1222 COVID-19 vaccine.

This chain joins TRBV7-9 and TRBJ1-6, with 9 bases matching TRBD1. V shed 8 bases, J shed 5 bases, and the junction held 13 bases outside the gene matches. The germline gives CDR1 SEHNR, CDR2 FQNEAQ (reference sequence). The CDR3 consists of 17 residues. CDR3 sequence reads: CASQGQGPQLHNSPLHF. CDR3 in DNA: TGTGCCAGCCAGGGACAGGGCCCACAACTCCATAATTCACCCCTCCACTTT.

This chain connects TRBV13 to TRBJ1-6; D is possibly TRBD1 (6 bases). The CDR3 covers 14 residues. The V end lost 5 bases, the J end lost 10 bases, and 15 bases lay between the germline ends. The V gene's germline CDR1 is PRHDT and CDR2 FYEKMQ (reference sequence). The CDR3 DNA reads TGTGCCAGCAGCACCGAGGGGGGGCGATCACCCCTCCACTTT. The encoded protein is CASSTEGGRSPLHF.

This rearrangement joins TRBV28 to TRBJ2-4; TRBD1 aligns across 7 bases. The CDR3 consists of 14 residues. V lost 4 bases, J lost 8 bases, and 8 bases stayed unmatched. Germline CDR1 and CDR2: MDHEN and SYDVKM. This CDR3 reads CASSSLVGTDIQYF. The CDR3 nucleotides are TGTGCCAGCAGTTCCCTCGTAGGGACAGACATTCAGTACTTC.

V gene TRBV24-1 combines with J gene TRBJ2-7, with D possibly TRBD1 on 6 matching bases. With 3 bases removed from V and 7 bases from J, the gap between germline ends came to 9 bases. Germline CDR1 KGHDR, CDR2 SFDVKD. The CDR3 runs 12 residues. The CDR3 DNA is TGTGCCACCAGTGATCCCAGGGGAGAGCAGTACTTC. This gives the protein CATSDPRGEQYF.

The chain couples TRBV30 to TRBJ2-2; D uncertain. CDR3 length equals 14 residues. The V end was cut by 1 base, the J end by 5 bases, with 11 bases between. Germline V CDR1 and CDR2: GTSNPN, SVGIG (reference sequence). This CDR3 is CAWSEGLGTGELFF. As DNA, the CDR3 is TGTGCCTGGAGTGAAGGCCTGGGTACCGGGGAGCTGTTTTTT.

This rearrangement joins TRBV6-6 to TRBJ2-7; 11 bases agree with TRBD1. The germline V gene encodes CDR1 MNHNY and CDR2 SVGAGI (reference sequence). Trimming cost V 5 bases and J 7 bases; bases outside gene matches: 7. The CDR3 has 14 residues. CDR3 bases: TGTGCCAGCAGTACTGGACAGGGGGCGCATGAGCAGTACTTC. This sequence encodes CASSTGQGAHEQYF.

The chain links TRBV18 to TRBJ2-5; D is tentatively TRBD1 or TRBD2 (5 bases each). CDR1 and CDR2 from the germline V gene are KGHSH and LQKENI. The V end was cut by 3 bases, the J end by 7 bases, with 12 bases between. This CDR3 is built from 13 residues. CDR3: CASSPGTVGTQYF. The CDR3 nucleotides read TGTGCCAGCTCACCCGGGACCGTAGGGACCCAGTACTTC.

The J gene is TRBJ2-7, the V gene TRBV11-2; D possibly corresponds to TRBD1 (5 bases). Trimming took 5 bases from V and 0 from J, leaving 11 bases between them. The germline V gene encodes CDR1 SGHAT and CDR2 FQNNGV. The CDR3 runs 14 residues. CDR3 DNA sequence: TGTGCCAGCAGCCCAGGGTTCAGCTCCTACGAGCAGTACTTC. The encoded protein is CASSPGFSSYEQYF.

The chain recombines TRBV11-2 with TRBJ2-2; D is perhaps TRBD1 (6 bases). This CDR3 spans 13 amino acids. From germline, CDR1 is SGHAT and CDR2 FQNNGV. V dropped 5 bases and J dropped 5 bases, with 9 bases sitting between them. The CDR3 sequence: CASSVRGTGELFF. As DNA, the CDR3 is TGTGCCAGCAGCGTCAGGGGTACCGGGGAGCTGTTTTTT.

The V gene is TRBV18, the J gene TRBJ2-1, with 9 bases aligning to TRBD1. From germline, CDR1 is KGHSH and CDR2 LQKENI. This CDR3 region has 17 residues. J lost 2 bases, V lost 4 bases, and 9 bases had no gene match. The CDR3 region has the DNA TGTGCCAGCTCACTCCTAGGGGGACAGGGACCCTACAATGAGCAGTTCTTC. Protein sequence: CASSLLGGQGPYNEQFF.